A single sample is the source of the 9 T cell receptor beta chains below, sequenced in a study of cytomegalovirus exposure and HLA in healthy donors (dated by TCRdb to about 2017). The library was obtained by the immunoSEQ multiplex PCR assay. A mixture of 60 forward primers for TCR Vbeta segments and 13 reverse primers for TCR Jbeta segments was used in the multiplex PCR. Held by TCRdb, this immuneACCESS table contains in-frame sequences only and omits some clones. Under half of the omission traces to an unresolved V gene where checked; the cause of the rest is unknown. The sample table records roughly 160,000 clones; roughly 80% of these occur just once. The ten top clones hold 2% to 3% of the sample. The sequencing sample was made of PBMCs. The receptors were gathered from a female donor in good health and CMV-seronegative.

In DNA form, the CDR3 reads TGCGCCAGCAGCTTGGGGGGGGATGAAAAACTGTTTTTT. Its translation: CASSLGGDEKLFF. The V gene is TRBV5-1, the J gene TRBJ1-4; D perhaps matches TRBD1 (5 bases). The CDR3 is 13 residues long. Per germline, CDR1 SGHRS and CDR2 YFSETQ. Trimming cost V 0 bases and J 6 bases, with 6 bases left between them. Combining the CDR3 with reference TRBV5-1 and TRBJ1-4 gives the whole variable domain KAGVTQTPRYLIKTRGQQVTLSCSPISGHRSVSWYQQTPGQGLQFLFEYFSETQRNKGNFPGRFSGRQFSNSRSEMNVSTLELGDSALYLCASSLGGDEKLFFGSGTQLSVL.

V is TRBV11-2 and J is TRBJ2-7; 12 positions agree with TRBD1. Per germline, CDR1 SGHAT and CDR2 FQNNGV. Trimming removed 4 bases from V and 6 bases from J; junction bases left unmatched: 4. The CDR3 extends over 14 amino acids. For the CDR3, the DNA is TGTGCCAGCAGCTCCGGGACAGGGGGCCGCGAGCAGTACTTC. This encodes CASSSGTGGREQYF.

The CDR3 nucleotides read TGTGCCAGCAGTCTGGGGACACCCTCTGGAAACACCATATATTTT. It translates to CASSLGTPSGNTIYF. This chain uses TRBV28 with TRBJ1-3; maybe TRBD1 (6 bases). V shed 5 bases and J shed 0 bases, with 11 bases lying between them. The CDR3 is 15 residues long. Per the germline V gene, CDR1 is MDHEN and CDR2 is SYDVKM.

This clone was picked up a small number of times. The chain combines TRBV7-2 with TRBJ2-1, with TRBD2 identical over 7 bases. In germline, CDR1 is SGHTA, CDR2 FQGNSA. This CDR3 is built from 16 residues. J lost 1 base, V lost 7 bases, and 10 bases had no gene match. CDR3 in DNA: TGTGCCAGCACCTCGGGGGGTTTGAGTTCCTACAATGAGCAGTTCTTC. Amino acid sequence: CASTSGGLSSYNEQFF.

This clone occurred a few times. The chain uses TRBV5-4 and TRBJ2-3; a weak D match, TRBD2 (6 bases). V lost 4 bases and J lost 2, with 11 bases in between. CDR1 is SGHNT and CDR2 is YYREEE in the germline V gene (reference sequence). CDR3 length: 14 residues. CDR3 coding DNA: TGTGCCAGCAGCGCGGGGACTCTCACAGATACGCAGTATTTT. Protein product: CASSAGTLTDTQYF.

V is TRBV28 and J is TRBJ2-7; 7 bases are a match to TRBD2. J was trimmed by 0 bases and V by 6 bases; bases with no gene match: 2. Germline V gene sequence: CDR1 MDHEN, CDR2 SYDVKM. The CDR3 covers 13 residues. The CDR3 DNA reads as TGTGCCAGCAGGGGGGGGGTCTCCTACGAGCAGTACTTC. Its protein is CASRGGVSYEQYF. Filled out from reference TRBV28 and TRBJ2-7, the complete variable domain reads DVKVTQSSRYLVKRTGEKVFLECVQDMDHENMFWYRQDPGLGLRLIYFSYDVKMKEKGDIPEGYSVSREKKERFSLILESASTNQTSMYLCASRGGVSYEQYFGPGTRLTVT.

V gene TRBV10-2 combines with J gene TRBJ1-2; D remains ambiguous. The CDR3 length is 13 residues. Germline V gives CDR1 WSHSY, CDR2 SAAADI. Between the trimmed V and J ends, which lost 0 bases and 5 bases, there was a span of 7 bases. The CDR3 DNA follows: TGCGCCAGCAGTGAGTCGAGCGAATATGGCTACACCTTC. This translates into CASSESSEYGYTF.

CDR3 DNA: TGTGCCAGCAGCCCGCGCAGGGGGGAGGCTAGCGGGTTCCACGAGCAGTACTTC. As protein: CASSPRRGEASGFHEQYF. The J gene is TRBJ2-7, the V gene TRBV7-2, with D perhaps matching TRBD2 (8 bases). Germline CDR1 is SGHTA and CDR2 is FQGNSA. The CDR3 runs to 18 residues. With 5 bases removed from V and 5 bases from J, the gap between germline ends came to 28 bases.

The J gene is TRBJ2-7, the V gene TRBV28; 10 bases line up with TRBD1. CDR1 is MDHEN and CDR2 is SYDVKM in the germline V gene. The CDR3 is made up of 15 amino acids. The J segment lost 7 bases and the V segment lost 5 bases, leaving 11 bases of the junction unmatched. The CDR3 DNA follows: TGTGCCAGCAGTCGGCCGGGGACAGGGGAGTTTGAGCAGTACTTC. This sequence encodes CASSRPGTGEFEQYF.